This T cell receptor (beta chain) was identified in a study of blood T cells in healthy people across ages (dated by TCRdb to 2014 to 2015). Regarding the complete study: Template switching captured roughly one uniquely barcoded TCR beta cDNA molecule per two T cells in model experiments. Age-related changes in TCR beta repertoire diversity were measured in the study by deep sequencing normalized with unique cDNA molecular identifiers. The donors were divided into four age groups: young (average approximately 17 years), middle-aged (approximately 39), aged (about 62) and long-lived (about 84). Using the same blood draw, the study looked at two additional independent replicas of 1 million unique cDNA reads for two donors, one aged 18 to 29 and the other aged 80 or older. Overall study results and their limits: Because the CMV infection status of the donors was unknown, age-related changes in expanded clonotypes may potentially have been confounded. Compared with the aged group, more naive CD4+ T cells, fewer expanded clones and increased TCR diversity were shown by the long-lived group, suggesting age selection. Observed TCR beta diversity correlated strongly with the percentage of naive T cells measured by flow cytometry. Since profiling was done on bulk unsorted PBMCs, naive and antigen-experienced compartments could not be conclusively compared. Estimates of total diversity based on one million sequenced T cells were considered lower bounds and underestimates. Observed TCR beta diversity per million T cells fell roughly linearly with age, and a significant reduction was already apparent by age roughly 40.

Donors were a few dozen systemically healthy Caucasian individuals from Russia aged roughly 6 to 90 years. Each donor gave 9.5 to 10 milliliters of peripheral blood, drawn into EDTA-treated Vacutainer tubes. PBMCs were isolated by Ficoll-Paque density-gradient centrifugation, with at least 6 million obtained per sample. Trizol reagent was used to extract total RNA from PBMCs, with at least 5.5 micrograms per sample. For every donor, an aliquot of PBMCs went through flow cytometry to measure the percentages of naive CD45RAhigh/CD27high T cells. For this chain, trimming is 6 bases at the V end and 4 bases at the J end, and the number of junction bases without a gene match is 9. CDR3 length: 15 amino acids, cysteine to phenylalanine. Only the CDR3 part of the read is kept: 45 bases, read in frame from the first base. In the germline V gene, CDR1 corresponds to MNHNS and CDR2 to SASEGT. A few counts support this clonotype. It has no known antigen specificity. No base quality values were provided; no much bigger clone lies one nucleotide off.

The library was produced with 5' RACE. Sequencing was performed on an Illumina HiSeq 2500. A second PCR of roughly 7 to 11 cycles was performed with a sample-barcoded 5' primer and a J-beta primer mix. A template-switch 5' adaptor carrying 12 random nucleotides introduced a unique molecular identifier onto each TCR beta cDNA molecule. Each sample yielded at least 3 million CDR3-containing paired-end reads. The Mint cDNA synthesis kit, primed by a TRBC-specific oligonucleotide, was used to synthesize first-strand cDNA from all RNA. All cDNA was treated with uracil-DNA glycosylase and then went through a first 18-cycle PCR with the universal primers M1SS and BC2_uni_R. The original methods were these. Normalization of each sample was performed by random selection of 1 million high-quality reads, each carrying a distinct molecular identifier. Reads with shared molecular identifiers were discarded instead of being binned into consensus sequences. MiTCR, run with a Q25 quality threshold and the strictest error-elimination algorithm, handled CDR3 identification, clonotype clustering and error correction. A nonparametric unseen species model with Euler transformation was used to estimate lower-bound total TCR beta diversity. TCRdb reran the public reads through fastp at Q25 and MiXCR, keeping productive beta chains. Entries that share a CDR3 protein sequence are merged under the most common genes and DNA. The V and J calls and clone size come from TCRdb's table, not from the authors' own analysis. This sample is represented by around 990,000 distinct CDR3 sequences; roughly 24% of them were singletons. 0.75% of the sample belongs to the ten largest clones.

These data were also reused for a study on T cells of mothers and their children. The second study's authors report: The donors were nine systemically healthy Caucasian individuals, made up of three mothers and their six children. cDNA synthesis used all of the extracted RNA, with 1.5 ug of RNA in each 15 ul reaction. In the second PCR, the M1S primer added sample barcodes and 2-4 random nucleotides. Over 8 million TCR beta CDR3 reads were obtained for each mother, and some 3.1 million reads were obtained for each child. Thymic selection shapes the output of TCR recombination in a similar way in related and unrelated pairs, and inherited differences have a minor effect. Normalized repertoire overlap was always slightly but never significantly higher in related than unrelated mother-child pairs. With a sensitivity of about 100 clones per million clonotypes, no persistent microchimeric T cell clones were detected. To look for features that set related mother-child pairs apart from unrelated individuals, the researchers ran deep NGS to compare the TCR beta repertoires of mothers and children. The mean age was 40 +/- 4 years for the mothers and approximately 11 +/- 4 years for the children. After adapter ligation with NEBNext reagents, the libraries were sequenced on Illumina HiSeq 2000 with 100+100 nt paired-end reads. Mother and child libraries were prepared a month apart and sequenced in separate runs to prevent cross-contamination. Each donor had between roughly 500,000 and 2,200,000 distinct TCR beta clonotypes identified. Naive TCR beta clonotypes were estimated from low-frequency clonotypes matched to each donor's FACS-determined naive share, without sorting.

The sequenced sample consisted of blood. This TCR came from a girl aged 2-10 years in good health. The chain was built from TRBV6-1 and TRBJ2-7; 10 bases in between match TRBD1. The base sequence is TGTGCCAGCAGCCCGGAGGGGGACAGGGGATACGAGCAGTACTTC. Its translation is CASSPEGDRGYEQYF.